This T cell receptor beta chain stems from a study of T cells in Graves' hyperthyroidism and ophthalmopathy. At the level of the study: Peripheral blood draws took place at initial diagnosis, ahead of any treatment.

Amplified regions were TCR beta CDR3 sequences from RNA transcripts. A first-round RT-PCR of the TCR CDR3 used the HTBI primer set. TCRdb reanalysed the multiplex PCR reads using MiXCR and keeps one entry per CDR3 protein. The data show about 400,000 distinct CDR3 sequences, approximately 15% seen once. This CDR3 is 19 amino acids long. After removal of 3 bases from V and 3 bases from J, the junction contained 8 bases not matched to a gene. On this clonotype: This may be a read error: a much more frequent sequence differs by one nucleotide. No conserved phenylalanine or tryptophan is present at the end of the CDR3, so a read error is the likely explanation.

Clinical symptoms, serum thyroxine, TRAb, thyroid ultrasound and orbital computed tomography established diagnosis. This chain connects TRBV12-3 or TRBV12-4 to TRBJ2-1; 16 bases match TRBD2. What was sequenced was blood. This receptor was identified in a woman younger than 45 with Graves' ophthalmopathy. For the CDR3, the DNA is TGTGCCAGCAGTTTGTTGATGGGACTAGCGGGGGGGAGCTACAATGAGCAGTTCTCC. It codes for CASSLLMGLAGGSYNEQFS.